The T cell receptor beta chain described here comes from a study of OX40 agonist ivuxolimab in advanced cancers. Study details: Two cutaneous melanoma patients and one hepatocellular carcinoma patient, three in all, had partial responses.

Assay used: immunoSEQ multiplex PCR; TCRdb lists only in-frame clones, some missing. The sample yields approximately 40,000 clones, approximately 90% seen once. The CDR3 extends over 15 amino acids. Per the germline V gene, CDR1 is MDHEN and CDR2 is SYDVKM. With V trimmed by 5 bases and J by 7 bases, 9 bases remained unmatched. On this clone itself: Its antigen is not known.

Study-level points and caveats: The study found that CD8+ T cells averaged more expanded clones than CD4+.

This TCR was sampled from an adult with an advanced solid tumor such as melanoma, head and neck, liver or kidney cancer. Specimen: CD4+ or CD8+ T cells sorted from blood, collected in a trial of the OX40 agonist ivuxolimab. The V and J genes are TRBV28 and TRBJ2-1; 9 bases match TRBD2. CDR3 nucleotide sequence: TGTGCCAGCAGTAGCTTGGCGGGGGGGAAAAATGAGCAGTTCTTC. Amino acids: CASSSLAGGKNEQFF.